These 25 T cell receptor beta chains share one sample of origin, sequenced in a study of T cells in Graves' hyperthyroidism and ophthalmopathy. TCR beta CDR3 regions were amplified from RNA transcripts. Researchers ran a first-round RT-PCR on the TCR CDR3 using the HTBI primer set. MiXCR, applied by TCRdb to the multiplex PCR reads, yields one record per CDR3 protein. Of a few hundred thousand distinct CDR3 sequences listed, around 18% are singletons. The sequenced material came from blood. These receptors were obtained from a man aged 18 to 35 with Graves' ophthalmopathy.

This clonotype was counted many times. The J gene is TRBJ1-1, the V gene TRBV11-2; D call uncertain. CDR1 is SGHAT, CDR2 FQNNGV, per germline. V was shortened by 0 bases and J by 2 bases, with 4 bases between the two germline ends. CDR3 size: 13 residues. The CDR3 spells CASSLEDNTEAFF. CDR3 sequence (DNA): TGTGCCAGCAGCTTAGAGGACAACACTGAAGCTTTCTTT.

This clonotype was seen many times. The genes are TRBV12-3 or TRBV12-4 and TRBJ1-6, with D unclear. The CDR3 runs 13 residues. Trimming cost V 5 bases and J 5 bases, with 7 bases left between them. CDR3 in amino acids: CASSLRDNSPLHF. The CDR3 coding sequence is TGTGCCAGCAGTCTACGCGATAATTCACCCCTCCACTTT.

This clonotype was detected many times. This chain links TRBV20-1 with TRBJ2-1, with 12 bases aligning to TRBD2. The V segment lost 5 bases and the J segment 1 base; nucleotides outside the gene matches: 18. This CDR3 is built from 20 residues. CDR1 is DFQATT, CDR2 SNEGSKA, per germline (reference sequence). In DNA form, the CDR3 reads TGCAGTGCTCCTCTATGGACTAGCGGGGTTGGTACCAGGTCCTACAATGAGCAGTTCTTC. Residues: CSAPLWTSGVGTRSYNEQFF.

Ten or more counts support this clonotype. The V gene is TRBV18, the J gene TRBJ2-4; 8 nucleotides match TRBD1. Trimming cost V 1 base and J 8 bases; bases outside gene matches: 4. The CDR3 runs 14 residues. The germline V gene encodes CDR1 KGHSH and CDR2 LQKENI. CDR3 residues: CASSPQTGEDIQYF. CDR3 in DNA: TGTGCCAGCTCACCACAGACAGGGGAAGACATTCAGTACTTC.

This chain links TRBV18 with TRBJ2-4; D is perhaps TRBD1 (6 bases). Trimming stripped 3 bases from V and 1 base from J, with 13 bases between. CDR1 and CDR2 (germline): KGHSH, LQKENI. The CDR3 extends over 16 amino acids. For the CDR3, the DNA is TGTGCCAGCTCACCCGTTACAGGGTTCGCCAAAAACATTCAGTACTTC. Its translation is CASSPVTGFAKNIQYF.

This clonotype was picked up many times. V gene TRBV2 combines with J gene TRBJ2-7, with 9 bases that match TRBD2. The CDR3 consists of 15 residues. J was trimmed by 5 bases and V by 8 bases; bases with no gene match: 13. Germline loops: CDR1 SNHLY, CDR2 FYNNEI. CDR3: CASFLSGLAVHEQYF. The CDR3 nucleotides are TGTGCCAGCTTCCTCTCGGGACTAGCAGTCCACGAGCAGTACTTC.

This clonotype was picked up a small number of times. This chain joins TRBV2 and TRBJ1-3, with 7 bases lining up with TRBD1. With 5 bases clipped from V and 0 bases from J, the junction kept 7 bases outside the gene matches. Looked up from germline, CDR1 is SNHLY and CDR2 is FYNNEI. The CDR3 is made up of 16 amino acids. DNA of the CDR3: TGTGCCAGCAGTATTAACAGGGGAGGCTCTGGAAACACCATATATTTT. Translated: CASSINRGGSGNTIYF.

The V gene is TRBV6-4, the J gene TRBJ2-6, with D uncertain. V lost 7 bases to trimming and J lost 1 base, with 5 bases between them. CDR3 length: 13 residues. Germline values: CDR1 MRHNA, CDR2 SNTAGT. The chain's CDR3 is CASKGSGANVLTF. The CDR3 DNA reads as TGTGCCAGCAAGGGATCTGGGGCCAACGTCCTGACTTTC.

There are many counts of this clonotype. This chain uses TRBV7-2 with TRBJ2-3; D might be TRBD2 (6 bases). The length of the CDR3 is 15 residues. Trimming took 1 base from V and 2 from J, leaving 10 bases between them. Looked up from germline, CDR1 is SGHTA and CDR2 is FQGNSA. The CDR3 spells CASSLVSGDTDTQYF. In DNA form, the CDR3 reads TGTGCCAGCAGCTTAGTGTCGGGGGACACAGATACGCAGTATTTT.

In this sample, this clonotype turned up many times. The CDR3 spells CASSLPPLGQPNTGELFF. In nucleotides, the CDR3 is TGTGCCAGCAGCCTACCCCCCTTGGGACAGCCGAACACCGGGGAGCTGTTTTTT. The chain is built from TRBV28 and TRBJ2-2; 7 nucleotides match TRBD1. This CDR3 has 18 residues. V lost 6 bases and J lost 0; bases outside the gene matches: 13. Germline CDR1 and CDR2: MDHEN and SYDVKM.

This clonotype has ten or more counts. The genes are TRBV5-5 and TRBJ2-4; D could derive from TRBD1 or TRBD2 (5 bases each). The germline V gene has CDR1 SGHKS and CDR2 YYEKEE (reference sequence). V was clipped by 5 bases and J by 7 bases, with 19 bases between them. The CDR3 is 15 residues long. CDR3 amino acids: CASSPGTGLPNIQYF. The CDR3 DNA is TGTGCCAGCAGTCCCGGGACCGGGTTACCCAACATTCAGTACTTC.

This clonotype has ten or more counts. The rearrangement links TRBV18 to TRBJ1-1, with unresolved D. The V and J ends lost 6 bases and 6 bases respectively, with 17 bases between them. Germline V gene data show CDR1 as KGHSH and CDR2 as LQKENI. This CDR3 has 14 amino acids. This CDR3 reads CASSPGQGYPEAFF. The CDR3 coding sequence is TGTGCCAGCTCCCCGGGCCAAGGCTACCCTGAAGCTTTCTTT. Full variable domain (missing parts from reference TRBV18 and TRBJ1-1): NAGVMQNPRHLVRRRGQEARLRCSPMKGHSHVYWYRQLPEEGLKFMVYLQKENIIDESGMPKERFSAEFPKEGPSILRIQQVVRGDSAAYFCASSPGQGYPEAFFGQGTRLTVV.

This clonotype turned up a few times. The chain joins TRBV19 to TRBJ1-1, with D tentatively TRBD1 (5 bases). The V end was cut by 9 bases, the J end by 12 bases, with 29 bases between. The germline gives CDR1 LNHDA, CDR2 SQIVND (reference sequence). This CDR3 spans 15 amino acids. CDR3 nucleotides: TGTGCCAGCATAAACAGAGGGTCAGGGTTGGGCGGAACTTTCTTT. Residues: CASINRGSGLGGTFF.

The chain uses TRBV6-1 and TRBJ2-1; 7 bases are a match to TRBD1. The CDR3 runs 15 residues. Trimming removed 3 bases from V and 7 bases from J; junction bases left unmatched: 9. Germline CDR1 MNHNS, CDR2 SASEGT. CDR3 residues: CASSDPGQMVNEQFF. The CDR3 coding sequence is TGTGCCAGCAGTGACCCGGGACAGATGGTAAATGAGCAGTTCTTC.

In this sample, this clonotype turned up many times. The rearrangement uses TRBV4-1 and TRBJ1-6; D gene unclear. The CDR3 is 15 residues long. Germline V CDR1 and CDR2: MGHRA, YSYEKL. Trimming pared 1 base from V and 11 bases from J, leaving 15 bases between. The DNA for the CDR3 is TGCGCCAGCAGCCAAGGGCCACAGCTACAAGCACCCCTCCACTTT. Translating gives CASSQGPQLQAPLHF.

Comment on this clonotype: Sequence at one end of the junction differs from germline and may be a read error. The chain combines TRBV6-6 with TRBJ2-7, with D perhaps given as TRBD1 or TRBD2 (5 bases each). CDR3 length equals 15 residues. Germline CDR1 reads MNHNY; CDR2 reads SVGAGI (reference sequence). CDR3 nucleotides: TGTGCCAGCAGTTACGGCCAGGGACGTAGGTACGAGCAGTCCTTC. Translating gives CASSYGQGRRYEQSF.

This clonotype appeared many times. V is TRBV6-1 and J is TRBJ1-1; 9 nucleotides agree with TRBD1. The CDR3 consists of 15 residues. V shed 5 bases, J shed 10 bases, and the junction held 14 bases outside the gene matches. From germline, CDR1 is MNHNS and CDR2 SASEGT. The CDR3 here is CASSLGTGLLTGAFF. The CDR3 nucleotides read TGTGCCAGCAGTTTAGGGACAGGGCTACTTACGGGAGCTTTCTTT.

In its sample, this clonotype was seen many times. The rearrangement uses TRBV6-6 and TRBJ2-7; 8 bases are a match to TRBD2. Germline V CDR1 and CDR2: MNHNY, SVGAGI (reference sequence). With 2 bases clipped from V and 3 bases from J, the junction kept 12 bases outside the gene matches. The length of the CDR3 is 17 residues. The CDR3 nucleotides are TGTGCCAGCAGTTACAATGCATTAGGCGGGGGGCTCTACGAGCAGTACTTC. This gives the protein CASSYNALGGGLYEQYF.

This clonotype was found a few times. The chain has TRBV10-3 and TRBJ2-3; no clear D gene. This CDR3 region has 14 residues. V shed 4 bases and J shed 3 bases, with 11 bases lying between them. Germline CDR1 is ENHRY and CDR2 is SYGVKD. The CDR3: CAISAKKVTDTQYF. CDR3 DNA: TGTGCCATCAGTGCGAAAAAGGTGACAGATACGCAGTATTTT.

The chain uses TRBV6-5 and TRBJ1-1; D might be TRBD1 (6 bases). This CDR3 has 16 residues. The germline V gene has CDR1 MNHEY and CDR2 SVGAGI. Trimming pared 1 base from V and 5 bases from J, leaving 17 bases between. The CDR3 nucleotides read TGTGCCAGCAGTTACTACCCGGGGGGCCAGTGGACTGAAGCTTTCTTT. This gives the protein CASSYYPGGQWTEAFF.

The chain joins TRBV7-3 to TRBJ2-1; possible D gene TRBD1, 6 bases. V was clipped by 7 bases and J by 6 bases, with 16 bases between them. Germline V CDR1 and CDR2: SGHTA, FQGTGA. This CDR3 spans 14 amino acids. Here the CDR3 reads CASNRAGASNEQFF. The CDR3 bases are TGTGCCAGCAACCGTGCAGGGGCAAGCAATGAGCAGTTCTTC.

Many counts were recorded for this clonotype. The rearrangement uses TRBV5-1 and TRBJ2-3, with 7 bases aligning to TRBD1. Germline assignment: CDR1 SGHRS and CDR2 YFSETQ. Trimming removed 3 bases from V and 0 bases from J; junction bases left unmatched: 4. The CDR3 covers 15 residues. In nucleotides, the CDR3 is TGCGCCAGCAGCTCCCTACAGGGGAGCACAGATACGCAGTATTTT. Its translation is CASSSLQGSTDTQYF.

The chain couples TRBV19 to TRBJ1-1; 7 nucleotides match TRBD1. This CDR3 is built from 16 residues. CDR1 is LNHDA, CDR2 SQIVND, per germline (reference sequence). J lost 0 bases, V lost 3 bases, and 7 bases had no gene match. The CDR3 region has the DNA TGTGCCAGTAGTATGGATTACGACAGGGTGAACACTGAAGCTTTCTTT. Translation gives CASSMDYDRVNTEAFF.

This clonotype has a handful of counts. This sequence joins TRBV7-9 and TRBJ1-6, with no clear D. Germline V lookup: CDR1 SEHNR, CDR2 FQNEAQ (reference sequence). V lost 5 bases, J lost 7 bases, and 12 bases lay in between. The CDR3 covers 14 residues. For the CDR3, the DNA is TGTGCCAGCAGCAAAGAGACGGCGAATTCACCCCTCCACTTT. It specifies CASSKETANSPLHF.

The chain carries TRBV20-1 and TRBJ1-2; maybe TRBD1 (5 bases). Looked up from germline, CDR1 is DFQATT and CDR2 is SNEGSKA (reference sequence). V was clipped by 5 bases and J by 11 bases, with 9 bases between them. The CDR3 has 9 amino acids. The CDR3 loop reads CSARGPYTF. CDR3 bases: TGCAGTGCTCGGGGACCGTACACCTTC.